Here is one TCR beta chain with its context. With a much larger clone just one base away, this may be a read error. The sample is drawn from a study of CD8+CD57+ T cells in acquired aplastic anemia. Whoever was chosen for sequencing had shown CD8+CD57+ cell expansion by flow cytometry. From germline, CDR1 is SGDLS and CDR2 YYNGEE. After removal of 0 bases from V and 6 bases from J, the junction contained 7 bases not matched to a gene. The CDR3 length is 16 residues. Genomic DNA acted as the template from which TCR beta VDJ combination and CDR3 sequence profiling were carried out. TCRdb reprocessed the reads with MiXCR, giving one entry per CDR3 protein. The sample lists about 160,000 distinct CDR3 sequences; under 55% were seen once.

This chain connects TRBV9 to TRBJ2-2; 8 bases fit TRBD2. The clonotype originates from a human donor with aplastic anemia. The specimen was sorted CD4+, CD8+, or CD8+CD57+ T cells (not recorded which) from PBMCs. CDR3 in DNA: TGTGCCAGCAGCGTAGGACTAGCGAGAGGCGCCGGGGAGCTGTTTTTT. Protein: CASSVGLARGAGELFF.